The sequence of this TCR beta chain was determined in a study of T cells after posttransplantation cyclophosphamide. Germline V gene lookup returns CDR1 GTSNPN and CDR2 SVGIG (reference sequence). The CDR3 totals 12 residues. The J segment lost 7 bases and the V segment lost 3 bases, leaving 2 bases of the junction unmatched. This clone has a count of ten or more. Libraries were prepared by immunoSEQ multiplex PCR; TCRdb keeps only in-frame clonotypes and omits some of them. Sampling found more than 40,000 clones, none seen once. The V and J genes are TRBV30 and TRBJ1-5; 8 bases fit TRBD1. The sequence was obtained from a man between 40 and 49 years old in good health, CMV-negative, and a related stem cell transplant donor. The sample was PBMCs. CDR3 nucleotides: TGTGCCTGGAGCAGGGGGCAGCAGCCCCAGCATTTT. It codes for CAWSRGQQPQHF. Full variable domain (outside the CDR3, taken from reference TRBV30 and TRBJ1-5): SQTIHQWPATLVQPVGSPLSLECTVEGTSNPNLYWYRQAAGRGLQLLFYSVGIGQISSEVPQNLSASRPQDRQFILSSKKLLLSDSGFYLCAWSRGQQPQHFGDGTRLSIL.